The 2 T cell receptor beta chains listed next were all sequenced from one sample in a study of human T cells and chemical hapten exposure (dated by TCRdb to the early 2020s). Taken with the paper, the label for time point translates to: pre-sensitization, week 0. The treatment or condition label corresponds to: therapeutic diphenylcyclopropenone sensitization with weekly scalp DPC. Library preparation used RACE. The sequencing machine was a NextSeq 500. TCRdb reprocessed the public reads (quality trimming at Q25 with fastp, clone calling with MiXCR) and kept in-frame beta chains. When rows share a CDR3 protein, they turn into one entry using the most common DNA and genes. For this sample there are around 260,000 distinct CDR3 sequences; 7.5% to 9% appear just once. The ten top clones hold approximately 2.3% of the sample. The sequencing used whole blood, collected in connection with sensitization to the hapten diphenylcyclopropenone (DPC). The receptor set was obtained from a woman between 40 and 50 years old with alopecia areata. Some clones in this sample may be carry-over from other donors' samples.

There are a few counts of this clonotype. The chain has TRBV12-3 or TRBV12-4 and TRBJ2-5; 9 nucleotides agree with TRBD1. The V and J ends lost 8 bases and 0 bases, in that order; junction bases with no gene match: 4. The CDR3 contains 14 residues. CDR3 sequence reads: CASCDRGYQETQYF. The CDR3 DNA reads TGTGCCAGCTGTGACAGGGGGTACCAAGAGACCCAGTACTTC.

This clonotype was seen only a few times. The rearrangement uses TRBV10-3 and TRBJ2-7, with 9 bases lining up with TRBD2. CDR1 ENHRY and CDR2 SYGVKD come from the germline V gene. J lost 5 bases, V lost 1 base, and 6 bases had no gene match. The CDR3 has 15 amino acids. The CDR3 here is CAISEYVAGVNEQYF. The CDR3 bases are TGTGCCATCAGTGAGTATGTAGCGGGAGTAAACGAGCAGTACTTC.